The rows below give T cell receptor beta chains drawn from one sample of a study of T cells after yellow fever vaccination. TCRdb itself ran the 5' RACE reads through MiXCR, one entry per CDR3 protein. The table includes under 150,000 distinct CDR3 sequences, approximately 16% detected once. Material: CD8+ T cells sorted from PBMCs, obtained 5 days after the yellow fever booster vaccination. These receptors came from a man in his late teens or twenties who received the YFV17D yellow fever vaccine. CDR3s include the opening cysteine and the closing phenylalanine or tryptophan. A D gene is named only where the DNA matches it firmly. For some rows the clone size is stated as once, few or many, or as a class when expanded; others skip it.

J gene: TRBJ2-7
clone size: NA
V gene: TRBV6-2/TRBV6-3
D gene: NA
CDR3 protein: CASSYSDKTYEQYF
CDR3 DNA: TGTGCCAGCAGTTACTCCGACAAGACCTACGAGCAGTACTTC

J gene: TRBJ1-1
clone size: few
V gene: TRBV11-2
D gene: NA
CDR3 protein: CASSLTSLEAFF
CDR3 DNA: TGTGCCAGCAGCTTAACCTCCCTTGAAGCTTTCTTT

J gene: TRBJ2-5
clone size: NA
V gene: TRBV29-1
D gene: NA
CDR3 protein: CSVEDQGSRGPQYF
CDR3 DNA: TGCAGCGTTGAAGATCAGGGCAGCCGGGGACCCCAGTACTTC

J gene: TRBJ2-7
clone size: few
V gene: TRBV13
D gene: NA
CDR3 protein: CASSPDSSYGAYEQYF
CDR3 DNA: TGTGCCAGCAGCCCAGACTCTAGCTACGGTGCCTACGAGCAGTACTTC

J gene: TRBJ2-7
clone size: few
V gene: TRBV4-3
D gene: TRBD1
CDR3 protein: CASSQTGSYEQYF
CDR3 DNA: TGCGCCAGCAGCCAGACAGGGTCCTACGAGCAGTACTTC

J gene: TRBJ2-1
clone size: few
V gene: TRBV4-3
D gene: NA
CDR3 protein: CASSQEGSSYNEQFF
CDR3 DNA: TGCGCCAGCAGCCAAGAGGGGAGCTCCTACAATGAGCAGTTCTTC

J gene: TRBJ1-5
clone size: few
V gene: TRBV7-6
D gene: NA
CDR3 protein: CASSQGPGDQPQHF
CDR3 DNA: TGTGCCAGCAGCCAGGGCCCGGGGGACCAGCCCCAGCATTTT

J gene: TRBJ2-7
clone size: few
V gene: TRBV6-2/TRBV6-3
D gene: TRBD2
CDR3 protein: CASSYPRTSYYEQYF
CDR3 DNA: TGTGCCAGCAGTTACCCTCGGACTAGCTACTACGAGCAGTACTTC

J gene: TRBJ2-1
clone size: many
V gene: TRBV10-2
D gene: NA
CDR3 protein: CASSEANHEQFF
CDR3 DNA: TGCGCCAGCAGTGAGGCCAACCATGAGCAGTTCTTC

J gene: TRBJ2-2
clone size: many
V gene: TRBV4-1
D gene: NA
CDR3 protein: CASSQKAGTGELFF
CDR3 DNA: TGCGCCAGCAGCCAAAAAGCCGGGACCGGGGAGCTGTTTTTT

J gene: TRBJ1-1
clone size: NA
V gene: TRBV30
D gene: NA
CDR3 protein: CAWENTEAFF
CDR3 DNA: TGTGCCTGGGAAAACACTGAAGCTTTCTTT

J gene: TRBJ2-1
clone size: NA
V gene: TRBV5-4
D gene: NA
CDR3 protein: CASSPRGPFGDEQFF
CDR3 DNA: TGTGCCAGCAGTCCTCGGGGCCCCTTCGGCGATGAGCAGTTCTTC

J gene: TRBJ2-5
clone size: few
V gene: TRBV6-2/TRBV6-3
D gene: TRBD1
CDR3 protein: CASRTGTGTETQYF
CDR3 DNA: TGTGCCAGCAGGACAGGGACAGGGACCGAGACCCAGTACTTC

J gene: TRBJ1-1
clone size: NA
V gene: TRBV5-5
D gene: TRBD1
CDR3 protein: CASRIRPGQGAVAFF
CDR3 DNA: TGTGCCAGCAGGATCCGGCCGGGACAGGGGGCCGTGGCTTTCTTT

J gene: TRBJ2-2
clone size: few
V gene: TRBV5-1
D gene: TRBD1
CDR3 protein: CASSLSSPGGTGELFF
CDR3 DNA: TGCGCCAGCAGCTTGTCTTCTCCAGGGGGCACCGGGGAGCTGTTTTTT

J gene: TRBJ2-7
clone size: NA
V gene: TRBV4-3
D gene: TRBD1
CDR3 protein: CASSQYRGGNEQYF
CDR3 DNA: TGCGCCAGCAGCCAATACAGGGGTGGTAACGAGCAGTACTTC

J gene: TRBJ2-2
clone size: NA
V gene: TRBV4-3
D gene: TRBD2
CDR3 protein: CASSQEFSTGGNTGELFF
CDR3 DNA: TGCGCCAGCAGCCAAGAGTTCTCGACGGGGGGGAACACCGGGGAGCTGTTTTTT

J gene: TRBJ1-1
clone size: few
V gene: TRBV19
D gene: NA
CDR3 protein: CASSIPEAGEAFF
CDR3 DNA: TGTGCCAGTAGTATCCCCGAGGCAGGTGAAGCTTTCTTT

J gene: TRBJ1-1
clone size: few
V gene: TRBV18
D gene: NA
CDR3 protein: CASSAGPGGTEAFF
CDR3 DNA: TGTGCCAGCTCTGCAGGGCCGGGGGGAACTGAAGCTTTCTTT

J gene: TRBJ2-5
clone size: NA
V gene: TRBV5-1
D gene: TRBD2
CDR3 protein: CASSLVASGGLQETQYF
CDR3 DNA: TGCGCCAGCAGCTTGGTAGCCAGCGGGGGCCTCCAAGAGACCCAGTACTTC

J gene: TRBJ1-1
clone size: NA
V gene: TRBV12-3/TRBV12-4
D gene: NA
CDR3 protein: CANGEGNTEAFF
CDR3 DNA: TGTGCCAACGGCGAGGGGAACACTGAAGCTTTCTTT

J gene: TRBJ2-7
clone size: few
V gene: TRBV29-1
D gene: NA
CDR3 protein: CSVEDPQVGYEQYF
CDR3 DNA: TGCAGCGTTGAAGATCCCCAGGTCGGCTACGAGCAGTACTTC

J gene: TRBJ2-3
clone size: NA
V gene: TRBV11-2
D gene: NA
CDR3 protein: CASSLLPLGTDTQYF
CDR3 DNA: TGTGCCAGCAGCTTACTTCCGTTGGGCACAGATACGCAGTATTTT

J gene: TRBJ2-7
clone size: few
V gene: TRBV30
D gene: NA
CDR3 protein: CASVGELREQYF
CDR3 DNA: TGTGCCTCCGTGGGGGAGTTGCGGGAGCAGTACTTC

J gene: TRBJ2-5
clone size: NA
V gene: TRBV6-2/TRBV6-3
D gene: TRBD1
CDR3 protein: CASTSPRGRPEETQYF
CDR3 DNA: TGTGCCAGCACCTCTCCGAGGGGGCGCCCAGAGGAGACCCAGTACTTC

J gene: TRBJ2-3
clone size: NA
V gene: TRBV6-2/TRBV6-3
D gene: NA
CDR3 protein: CASSYRGQEADTQYF
CDR3 DNA: TGTGCCAGCAGTTACAGAGGCCAGGAGGCAGATACGCAGTATTTT

J gene: TRBJ2-5
clone size: NA
V gene: TRBV4-3
D gene: TRBD2
CDR3 protein: CASSQDPLAAQETQYF
CDR3 DNA: TGCGCCAGCAGCCAAGATCCGCTAGCGGCTCAAGAGACCCAGTACTTC

J gene: TRBJ2-7
clone size: NA
V gene: TRBV4-1
D gene: NA
CDR3 protein: CASSQDGGQTYEQYF
CDR3 DNA: TGCGCCAGCAGCCAAGATGGTGGACAGACCTACGAGCAGTACTTC

J gene: TRBJ2-5
clone size: once
V gene: TRBV10-3
D gene: NA
CDR3 protein: CAISETGEDRTQYF
CDR3 DNA: TGTGCCATCAGTGAGACAGGGGAGGATAGGACCCAGTACTTC